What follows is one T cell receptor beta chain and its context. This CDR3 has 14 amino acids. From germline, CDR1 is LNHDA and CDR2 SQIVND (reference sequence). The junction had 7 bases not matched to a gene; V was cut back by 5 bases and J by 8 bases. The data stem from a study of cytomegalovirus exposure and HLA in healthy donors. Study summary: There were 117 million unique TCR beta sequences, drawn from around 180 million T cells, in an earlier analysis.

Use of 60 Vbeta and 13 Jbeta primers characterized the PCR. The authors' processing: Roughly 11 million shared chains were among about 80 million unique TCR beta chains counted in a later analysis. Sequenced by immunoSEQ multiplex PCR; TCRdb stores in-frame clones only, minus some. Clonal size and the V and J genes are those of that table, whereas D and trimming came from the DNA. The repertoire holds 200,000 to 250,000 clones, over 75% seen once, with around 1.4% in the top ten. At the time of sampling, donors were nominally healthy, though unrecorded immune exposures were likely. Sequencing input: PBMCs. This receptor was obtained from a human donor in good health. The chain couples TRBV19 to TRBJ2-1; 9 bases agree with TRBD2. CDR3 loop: CASSVSGRPDEQFF. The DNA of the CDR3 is TGTGCCAGTAGTGTCAGCGGGAGGCCGGATGAGCAGTTCTTC.